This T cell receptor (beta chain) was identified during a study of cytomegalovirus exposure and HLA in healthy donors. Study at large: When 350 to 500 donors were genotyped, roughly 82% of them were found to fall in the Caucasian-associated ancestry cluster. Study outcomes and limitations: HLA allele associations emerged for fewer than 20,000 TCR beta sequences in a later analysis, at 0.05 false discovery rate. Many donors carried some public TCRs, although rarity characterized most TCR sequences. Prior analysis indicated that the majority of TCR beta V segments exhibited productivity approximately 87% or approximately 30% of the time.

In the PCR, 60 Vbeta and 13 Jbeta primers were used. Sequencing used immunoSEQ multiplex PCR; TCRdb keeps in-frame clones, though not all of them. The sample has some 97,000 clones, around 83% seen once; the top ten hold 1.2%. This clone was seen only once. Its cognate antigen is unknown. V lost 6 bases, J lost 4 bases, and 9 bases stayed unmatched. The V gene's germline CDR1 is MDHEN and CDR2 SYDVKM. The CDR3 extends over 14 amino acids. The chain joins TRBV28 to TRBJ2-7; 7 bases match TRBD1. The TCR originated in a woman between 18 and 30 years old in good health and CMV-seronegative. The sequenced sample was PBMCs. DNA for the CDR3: TGTGCCAGCAGACGCAGACAGGGTACGTACGAGCAGTACTTC. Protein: CASRRRQGTYEQYF.